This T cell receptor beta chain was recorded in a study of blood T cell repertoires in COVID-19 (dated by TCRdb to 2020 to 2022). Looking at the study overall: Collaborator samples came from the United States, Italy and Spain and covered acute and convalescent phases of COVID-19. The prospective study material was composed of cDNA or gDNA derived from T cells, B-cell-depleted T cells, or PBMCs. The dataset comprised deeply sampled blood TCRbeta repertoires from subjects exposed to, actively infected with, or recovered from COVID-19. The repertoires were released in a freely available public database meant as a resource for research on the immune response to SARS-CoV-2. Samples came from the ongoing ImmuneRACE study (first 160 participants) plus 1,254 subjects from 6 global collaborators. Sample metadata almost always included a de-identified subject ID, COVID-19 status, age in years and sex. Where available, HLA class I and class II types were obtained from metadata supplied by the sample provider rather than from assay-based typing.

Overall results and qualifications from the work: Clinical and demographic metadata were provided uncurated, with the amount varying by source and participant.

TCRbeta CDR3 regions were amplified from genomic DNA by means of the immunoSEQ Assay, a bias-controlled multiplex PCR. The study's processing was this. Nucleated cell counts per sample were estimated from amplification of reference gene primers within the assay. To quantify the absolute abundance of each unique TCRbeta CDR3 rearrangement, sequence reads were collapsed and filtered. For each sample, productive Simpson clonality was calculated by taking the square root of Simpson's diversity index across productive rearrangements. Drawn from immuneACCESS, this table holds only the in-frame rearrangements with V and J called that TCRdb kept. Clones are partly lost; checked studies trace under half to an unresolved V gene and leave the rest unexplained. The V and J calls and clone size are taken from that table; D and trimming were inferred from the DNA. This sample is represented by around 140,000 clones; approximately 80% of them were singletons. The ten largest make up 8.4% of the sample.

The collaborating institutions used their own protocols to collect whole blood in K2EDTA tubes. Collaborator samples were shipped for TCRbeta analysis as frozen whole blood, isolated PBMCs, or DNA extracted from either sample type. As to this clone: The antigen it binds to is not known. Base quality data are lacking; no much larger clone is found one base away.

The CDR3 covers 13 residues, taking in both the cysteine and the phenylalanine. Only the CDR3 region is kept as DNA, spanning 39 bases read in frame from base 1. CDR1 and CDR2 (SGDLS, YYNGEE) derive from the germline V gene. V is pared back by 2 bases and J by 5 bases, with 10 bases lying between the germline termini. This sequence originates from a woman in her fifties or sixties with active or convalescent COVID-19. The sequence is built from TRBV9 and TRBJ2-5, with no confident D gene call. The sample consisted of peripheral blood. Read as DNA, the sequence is TGTGCCAGCAGCGTGAGTCTAAGTGAGACCCAGTACTTC. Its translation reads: CASSVSLSETQYF.